This TCR beta chain originates from a study of blood T cell repertoires in COVID-19. This CDR3 is built from 16 residues. CDR1 is LNHDA and CDR2 is SQIVND in the germline V gene (reference sequence). Trimming at V came to 6 bases and at J to 4 bases, leaving 9 bases not matched to a gene. Cohort placement rested on clinical history that participants reported themselves. The repertoire was sequenced with immunoSEQ multiplex PCR; TCRdb's copy has only in-frame clones and lacks some. The table lists 310,000 or so clones, about 90% of them singletons. Input material: PBMCs or T cells enriched from blood (not recorded which). This chain links TRBV19 with TRBJ2-3; 11 bases line up with TRBD2. This TCR was sampled from a woman aged 30 to 39 who had recovered from COVID-19. Written as DNA, the CDR3 is TGTGCCAGTAGACCCGGGACTAGCGGACGCCCAGATACGCAGTATTTT. It yields the protein CASRPGTSGRPDTQYF. The whole variable domain, filled in from reference TRBV19 and TRBJ2-3, reads DGGITQSPKYLFRKEGQNVTLSCEQNLNHDAMYWYRQDPGQGLRLIYYSQIVNDFQKGDIAEGYSVSREKKESFPLTVTSAQKNPTAFYLCASRPGTSGRPDTQYFGPGTRLTVL.